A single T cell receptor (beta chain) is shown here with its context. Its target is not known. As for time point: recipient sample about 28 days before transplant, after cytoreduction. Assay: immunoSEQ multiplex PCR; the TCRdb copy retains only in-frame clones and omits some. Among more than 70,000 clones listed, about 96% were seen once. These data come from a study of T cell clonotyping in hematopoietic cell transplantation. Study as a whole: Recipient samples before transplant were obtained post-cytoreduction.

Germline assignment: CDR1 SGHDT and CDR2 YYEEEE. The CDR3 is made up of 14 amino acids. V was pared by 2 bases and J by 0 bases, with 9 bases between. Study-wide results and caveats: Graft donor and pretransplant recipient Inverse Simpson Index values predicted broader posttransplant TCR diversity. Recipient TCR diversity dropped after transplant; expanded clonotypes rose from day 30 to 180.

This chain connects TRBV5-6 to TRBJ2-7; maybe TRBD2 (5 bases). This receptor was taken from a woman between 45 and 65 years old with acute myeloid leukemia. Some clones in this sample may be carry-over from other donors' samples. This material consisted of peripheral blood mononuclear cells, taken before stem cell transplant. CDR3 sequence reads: CASSFLGSSYEQYF. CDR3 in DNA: TGTGCCAGCAGCTTTTTAGGGAGCTCCTACGAGCAGTACTTC. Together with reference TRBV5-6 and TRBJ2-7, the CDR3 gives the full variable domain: DAGVTQSPTHLIKTRGQQVTLRCSPKSGHDTVSWYQQALGQGPQFIFQYYEEEERQRGNFPDRFSGHQFPNYSSELNVNALLLGDSALYLCASSFLGSSYEQYFGPGTRLTVT.